This T cell receptor (beta chain) was identified in a study of cytomegalovirus exposure and HLA in healthy donors. Study conclusions and caveats: Across HLA loci, a later analysis found differing TCR association rates, with DRB1 most and HLA-C fewest.

This CDR3 comprises 15 residues. In germline, CDR1 is MNHNY, CDR2 SVGAGI (reference sequence). V lost 0 bases, J lost 3 bases, and 11 bases lay in between. Use of 60 Vbeta and 13 Jbeta primers characterized the PCR. The protocol was immunoSEQ multiplex PCR, while the TCRdb copy is restricted to in-frame clones and leaves out a portion. Of 150,000 to 200,000 clones listed, about 80% are singletons. Points on this clone: What it binds is not known.

The chain uses TRBV6-6 and TRBJ1-2, with D possibly being TRBD1 (5 bases). Material for sequencing was PBMCs. This clonotype originated in a woman aged 25 to 39 in good health and CMV-seropositive. The CDR3 is CASSYSQGGYYGYTF. In DNA form, the CDR3 reads TGTGCCAGCAGTTACTCTCAGGGAGGGTACTATGGCTACACCTTC.